This T cell receptor (beta chain) was recorded in a study of CD8 T cells in Susac syndrome. Findings of the study overall: By the study's own acknowledgment, its TCR sequencing and HLA analysis included relatively few individuals.

An input of about 0.5 to 1 ug of RNA was subjected to reverse transcription using random hexamers. Using its own MiXCR run on the immunoSEQ multiplex PCR reads, TCRdb lists one record per CDR3 protein. The data show some 150,000 distinct CDR3 sequences, 95% seen once. Note on this clonotype: Its cognate antigen is unknown.

Sequencing of TCR beta was performed on blood CD8+ T cells and on blood CD4+ T cells. TEMRA cells were enriched by FACS, while CD8+ and CD4+ T cells were obtained through a negative isolation that was performed magnetically. V lost 4 bases and J lost 2, with 12 bases in between. The CDR3 consists of 14 residues. CDR1 and CDR2 from the germline V gene are LGHNA and YSLEER. The specimen sequenced was CD4+ T cells from PBMCs. This TCR was sampled from a human donor with Susac syndrome. This chain joins TRBV4-3 and TRBJ2-7; D unclear. CDR3 DNA sequence: TGCGCCAGCAGCCCCCGGATGGTTCCCTACGAGCAGTACTTC. Protein product: CASSPRMVPYEQYF.